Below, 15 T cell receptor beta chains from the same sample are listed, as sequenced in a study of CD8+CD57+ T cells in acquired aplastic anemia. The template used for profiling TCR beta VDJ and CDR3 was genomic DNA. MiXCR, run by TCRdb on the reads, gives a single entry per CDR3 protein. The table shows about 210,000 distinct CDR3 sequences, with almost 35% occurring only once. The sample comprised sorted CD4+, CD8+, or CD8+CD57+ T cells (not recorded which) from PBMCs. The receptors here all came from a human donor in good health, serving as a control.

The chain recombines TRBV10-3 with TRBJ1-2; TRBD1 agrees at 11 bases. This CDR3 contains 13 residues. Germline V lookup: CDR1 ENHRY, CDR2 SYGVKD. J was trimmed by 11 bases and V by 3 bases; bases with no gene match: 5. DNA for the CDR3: TGTGCCATCAGTGATCGGACAGGGGGCAGGTACACCTTC. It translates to CAISDRTGGRYTF.

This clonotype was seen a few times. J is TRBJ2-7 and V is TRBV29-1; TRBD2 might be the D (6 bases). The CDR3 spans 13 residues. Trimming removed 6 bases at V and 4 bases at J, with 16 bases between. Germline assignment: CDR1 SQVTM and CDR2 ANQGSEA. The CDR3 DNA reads TGCAGCGTGAGACCGGGACTGAAGTACGAGCAGTACTTC. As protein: CSVRPGLKYEQYF.

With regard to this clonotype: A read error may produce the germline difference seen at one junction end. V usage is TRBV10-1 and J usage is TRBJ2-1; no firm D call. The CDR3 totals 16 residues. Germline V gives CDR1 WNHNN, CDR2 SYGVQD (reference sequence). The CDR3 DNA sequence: TGTGCCAGCTCACCATTCAAATCGGGCCCTAACAATGAGCAGTTCTTC. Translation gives CASSPFKSGPNNEQFF.

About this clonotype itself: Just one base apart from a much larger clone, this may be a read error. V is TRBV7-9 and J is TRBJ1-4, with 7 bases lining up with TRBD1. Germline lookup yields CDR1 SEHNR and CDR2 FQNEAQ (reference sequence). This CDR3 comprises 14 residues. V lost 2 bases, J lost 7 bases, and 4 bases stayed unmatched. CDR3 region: CASSLRGTAEKLFF. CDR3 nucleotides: TGTGCCAGCAGCTTAAGGGGGACAGCTGAAAAACTGTTTTTT.

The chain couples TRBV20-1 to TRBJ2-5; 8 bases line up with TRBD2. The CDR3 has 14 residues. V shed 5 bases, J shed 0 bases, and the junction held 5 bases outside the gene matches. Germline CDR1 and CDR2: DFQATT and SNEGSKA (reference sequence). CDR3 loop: CSAFRRGDQETQYF. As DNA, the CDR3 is TGCAGTGCTTTCCGGCGGGGGGACCAAGAGACCCAGTACTTC.

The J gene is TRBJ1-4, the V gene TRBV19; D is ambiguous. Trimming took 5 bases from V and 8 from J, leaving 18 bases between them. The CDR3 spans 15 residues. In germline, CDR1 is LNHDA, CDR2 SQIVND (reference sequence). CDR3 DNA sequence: TGTGCCAGTAGTCCGGACGGCAGGTCGAGAGAAAAACTGTTTTTT. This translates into CASSPDGRSREKLFF. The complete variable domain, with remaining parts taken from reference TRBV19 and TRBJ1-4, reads DGGITQSPKYLFRKEGQNVTLSCEQNLNHDAMYWYRQDPGQGLRLIYYSQIVNDFQKGDIAEGYSVSREKKESFPLTVTSAQKNPTAFYLCASSPDGRSREKLFFGSGTQLSVL.

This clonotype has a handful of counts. The CDR3 here is CASKEGAGGYTF. Written as DNA, the CDR3 is TGTGCCAGTAAGGAGGGCGCAGGTGGCTACACCTTC. The rearrangement joins TRBV19 to TRBJ1-2; D unresolved. Germline assignment: CDR1 LNHDA and CDR2 SQIVND (reference sequence). V was cut by 7 bases and J by 7 bases, with 13 bases left in between. There are 12 residues in the CDR3.

This CDR3 reads CASSPVRLAGGGEQFF. The CDR3 nucleotides are TGTGCCAGCAGCCCGGTTAGGCTAGCGGGAGGTGGTGAGCAGTTCTTC. The chain employs TRBV7-7 and TRBJ2-1; 11 nucleotides match TRBD2. CDR1 SSHAT and CDR2 FNYEAQ come from the germline V gene (reference sequence). This CDR3 is built from 16 residues. V trimming: 5 bases; J trimming: 9 bases; junction bases outside the gene matches: 12.

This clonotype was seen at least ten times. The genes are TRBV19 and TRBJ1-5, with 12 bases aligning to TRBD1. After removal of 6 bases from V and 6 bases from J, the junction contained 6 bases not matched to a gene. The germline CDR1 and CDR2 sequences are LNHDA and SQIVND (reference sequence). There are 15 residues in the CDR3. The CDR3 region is CASRRGDRGLQPQHF. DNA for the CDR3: TGTGCCAGTAGAAGGGGGGACAGGGGGCTTCAGCCCCAGCATTTT.

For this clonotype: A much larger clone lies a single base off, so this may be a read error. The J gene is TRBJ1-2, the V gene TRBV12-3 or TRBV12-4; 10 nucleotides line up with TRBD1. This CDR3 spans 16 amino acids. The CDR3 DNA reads TGTGCCAGCAGCGACAGGGGGCTGGGTTCTAACTATGGCTGCACCTTC. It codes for CASSDRGLGSNYGCTF.

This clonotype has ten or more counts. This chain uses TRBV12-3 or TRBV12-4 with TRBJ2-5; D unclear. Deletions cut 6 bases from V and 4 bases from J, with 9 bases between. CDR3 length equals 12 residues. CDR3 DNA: TGTGCCAGCAGAATAAGCTTAGAGACCCAGTACTTC. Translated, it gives CASRISLETQYF.

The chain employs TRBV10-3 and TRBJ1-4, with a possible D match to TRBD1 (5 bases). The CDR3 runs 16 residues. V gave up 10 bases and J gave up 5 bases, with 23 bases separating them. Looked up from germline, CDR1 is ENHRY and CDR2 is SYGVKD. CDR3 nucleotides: TGTGCCAGCAGCCGTGAACCGGGACTCCTAAATGAAAAACTGTTTTTT. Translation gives CASSREPGLLNEKLFF.

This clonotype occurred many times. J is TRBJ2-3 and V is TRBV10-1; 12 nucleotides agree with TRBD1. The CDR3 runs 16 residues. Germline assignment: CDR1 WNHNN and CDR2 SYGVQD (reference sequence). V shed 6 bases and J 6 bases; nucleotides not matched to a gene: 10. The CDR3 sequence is CASSLGQGAQGDTQYF. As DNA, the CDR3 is TGCGCCAGCAGCCTGGGACAGGGGGCTCAAGGGGATACGCAGTATTTT.

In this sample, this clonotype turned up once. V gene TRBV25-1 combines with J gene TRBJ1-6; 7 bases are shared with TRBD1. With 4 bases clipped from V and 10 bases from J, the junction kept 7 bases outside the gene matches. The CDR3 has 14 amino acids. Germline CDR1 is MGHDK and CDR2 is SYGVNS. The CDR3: CASSVDRVDSPLHF. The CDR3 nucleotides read TGTGCCAGCAGTGTAGACAGGGTGGACTCACCCCTCCACTTT.

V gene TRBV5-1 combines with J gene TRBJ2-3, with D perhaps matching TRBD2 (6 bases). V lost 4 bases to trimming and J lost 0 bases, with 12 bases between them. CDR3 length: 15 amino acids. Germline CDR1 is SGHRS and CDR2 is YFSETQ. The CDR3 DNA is TGCGCCAGCAGCCAAGGAGGGGACAGCACAGATACGCAGTATTTT. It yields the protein CASSQGGDSTDTQYF.